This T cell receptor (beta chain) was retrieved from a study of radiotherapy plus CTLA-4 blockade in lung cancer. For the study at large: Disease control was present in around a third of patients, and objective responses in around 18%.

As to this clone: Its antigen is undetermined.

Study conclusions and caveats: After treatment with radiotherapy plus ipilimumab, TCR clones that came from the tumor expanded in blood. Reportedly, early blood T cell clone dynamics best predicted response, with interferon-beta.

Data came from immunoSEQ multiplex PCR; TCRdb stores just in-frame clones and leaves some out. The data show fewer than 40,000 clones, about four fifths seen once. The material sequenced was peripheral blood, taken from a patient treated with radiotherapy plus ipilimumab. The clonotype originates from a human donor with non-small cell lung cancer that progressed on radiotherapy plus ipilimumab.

CDR3 in DNA: TGTGCCAGCAGCTTAGATCCGTTTAGCACAGATACGCAGTATTTT. Translation: CASSLDPFSTDTQYF. V gene TRBV11-2 combines with J gene TRBJ2-3; D remains ambiguous. V lost 0 bases and J lost 0, with 7 bases in between. The CDR3 runs 15 residues. The V gene's germline CDR1 is SGHAT and CDR2 FQNNGV.